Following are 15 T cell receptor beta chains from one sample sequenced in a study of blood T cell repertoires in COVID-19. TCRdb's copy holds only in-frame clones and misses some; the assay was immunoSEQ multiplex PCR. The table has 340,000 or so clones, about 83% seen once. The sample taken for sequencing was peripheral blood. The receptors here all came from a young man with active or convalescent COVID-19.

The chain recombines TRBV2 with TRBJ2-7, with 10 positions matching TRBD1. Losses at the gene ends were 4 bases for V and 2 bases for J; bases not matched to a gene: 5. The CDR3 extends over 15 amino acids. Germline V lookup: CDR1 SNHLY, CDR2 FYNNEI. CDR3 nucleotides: TGTGCCAGCAGTGGAGAAGGACAGGGGGCCTACGAGCAGTACTTC. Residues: CASSGEGQGAYEQYF.

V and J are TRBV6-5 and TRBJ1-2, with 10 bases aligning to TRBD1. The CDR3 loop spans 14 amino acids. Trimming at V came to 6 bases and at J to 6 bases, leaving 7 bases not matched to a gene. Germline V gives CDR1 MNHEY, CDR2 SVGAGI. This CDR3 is CASRTDRGLDGYTF. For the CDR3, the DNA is TGTGCCAGCAGAACAGACAGGGGGCTCGATGGCTACACCTTC.

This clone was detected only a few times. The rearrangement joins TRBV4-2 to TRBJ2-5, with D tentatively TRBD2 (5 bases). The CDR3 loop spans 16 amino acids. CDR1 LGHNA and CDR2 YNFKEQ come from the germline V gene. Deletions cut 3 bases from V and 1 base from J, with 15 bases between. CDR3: CASSQLAGRVQETQYF. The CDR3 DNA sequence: TGTGCCAGCAGCCAGCTCGCTGGGCGGGTCCAAGAGACCCAGTACTTC.

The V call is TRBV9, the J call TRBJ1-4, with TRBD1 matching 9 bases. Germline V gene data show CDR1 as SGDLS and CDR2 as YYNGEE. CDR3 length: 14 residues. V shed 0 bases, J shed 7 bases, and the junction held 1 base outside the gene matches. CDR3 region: CASSVGTGVEKLFF. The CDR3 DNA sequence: TGTGCCAGCAGCGTAGGGACAGGGGTTGAAAAACTGTTTTTT.

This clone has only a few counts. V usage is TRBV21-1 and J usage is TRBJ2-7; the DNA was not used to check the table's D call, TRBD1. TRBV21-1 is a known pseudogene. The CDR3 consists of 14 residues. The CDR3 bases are TGTGCCAGCGACCAGGGGGAGAGCTCCTACGAGCAGTACTTC. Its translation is CASDQGESSYEQYF.

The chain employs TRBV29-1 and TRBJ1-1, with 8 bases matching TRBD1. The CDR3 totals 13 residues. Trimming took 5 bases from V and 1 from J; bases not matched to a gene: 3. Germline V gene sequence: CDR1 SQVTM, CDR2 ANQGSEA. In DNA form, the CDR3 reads TGCAGCGTTACAGGGGGAGGGAACACTGAAGCTTTCTTT. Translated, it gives CSVTGGGNTEAFF.

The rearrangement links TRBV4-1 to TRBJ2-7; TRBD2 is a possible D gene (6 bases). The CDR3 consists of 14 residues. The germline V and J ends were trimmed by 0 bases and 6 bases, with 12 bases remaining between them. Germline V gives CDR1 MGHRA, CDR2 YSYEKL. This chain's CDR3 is CASSQEIAAPEQYF. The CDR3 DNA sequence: TGCGCCAGCAGCCAAGAAATAGCGGCACCCGAGCAGTACTTC.

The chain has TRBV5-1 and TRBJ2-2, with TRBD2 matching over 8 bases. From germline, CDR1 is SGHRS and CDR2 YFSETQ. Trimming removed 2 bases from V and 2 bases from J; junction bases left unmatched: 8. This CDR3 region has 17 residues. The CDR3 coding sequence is TGCGCCAGCAGCTTCTCAGCGGGAGCTGGAAACACCGGGGAGCTGTTTTTT. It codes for CASSFSAGAGNTGELFF.

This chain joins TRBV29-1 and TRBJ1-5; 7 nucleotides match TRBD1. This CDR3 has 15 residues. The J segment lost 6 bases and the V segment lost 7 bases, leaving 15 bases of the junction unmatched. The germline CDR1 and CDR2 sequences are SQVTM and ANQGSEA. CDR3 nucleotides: TGCAGCGCTCGCTGTTATTGGACAGGAGGTCAGCCCCAGCATTTT. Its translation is CSARCYWTGGQPQHF. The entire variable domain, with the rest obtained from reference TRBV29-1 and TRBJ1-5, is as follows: SAVISQKPSRDICQRGTSLTIQCQVDSQVTMMFWYRQQPGQSLTLIATANQGSEATYESGFVIDKFPISRPNLTFSTLTVSNMSPEDSSIYLCSARCYWTGGQPQHFGDGTRLSIL.

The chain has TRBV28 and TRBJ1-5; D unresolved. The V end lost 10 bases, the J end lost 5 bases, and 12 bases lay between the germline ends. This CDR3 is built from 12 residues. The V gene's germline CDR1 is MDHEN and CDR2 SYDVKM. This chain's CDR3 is CATTGGHQPQHF. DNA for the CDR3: TGTGCCACCACGGGAGGGCATCAGCCCCAGCATTTT.

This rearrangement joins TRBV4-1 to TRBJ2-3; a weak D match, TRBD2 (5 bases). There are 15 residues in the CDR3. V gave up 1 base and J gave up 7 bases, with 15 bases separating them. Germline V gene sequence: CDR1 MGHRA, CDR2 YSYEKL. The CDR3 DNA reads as TGCGCCAGCAGCCAAGTGGGGAGCACAGATAATACGCAGTATTTT. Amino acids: CASSQVGSTDNTQYF.

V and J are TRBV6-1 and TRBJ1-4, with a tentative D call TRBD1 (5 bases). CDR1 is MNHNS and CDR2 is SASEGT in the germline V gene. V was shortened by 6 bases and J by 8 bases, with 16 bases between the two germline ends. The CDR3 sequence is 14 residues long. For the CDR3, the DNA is TGTGCCAGCAGGACGGACGGGGGAGGCGAAAAACTGTTTTTT. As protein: CASRTDGGGEKLFF.

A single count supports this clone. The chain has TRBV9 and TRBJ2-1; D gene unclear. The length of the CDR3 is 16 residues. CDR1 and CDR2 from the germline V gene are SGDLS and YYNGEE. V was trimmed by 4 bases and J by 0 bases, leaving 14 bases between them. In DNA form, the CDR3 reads TGTGCCAGCAGCCAGATGGGCGTTTCCTCCTACAATGAGCAGTTCTTC. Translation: CASSQMGVSSYNEQFF.

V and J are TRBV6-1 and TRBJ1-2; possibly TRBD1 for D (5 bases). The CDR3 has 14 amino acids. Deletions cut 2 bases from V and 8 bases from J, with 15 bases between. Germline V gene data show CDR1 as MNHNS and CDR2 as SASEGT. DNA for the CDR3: TGTGCCAGCAGTGAACTTCGGGGGTATGGGGGCTACACCTTC. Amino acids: CASSELRGYGGYTF.

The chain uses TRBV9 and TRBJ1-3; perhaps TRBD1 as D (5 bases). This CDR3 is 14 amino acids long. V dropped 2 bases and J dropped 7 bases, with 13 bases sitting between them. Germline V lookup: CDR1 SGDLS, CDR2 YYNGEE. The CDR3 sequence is CASSVGRDGNTIYF. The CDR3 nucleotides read TGTGCCAGCAGCGTCGGCAGGGATGGCAACACCATATATTTT.